This TCR beta chain was identified during a study of OX40 agonist ivuxolimab in advanced cancers. About the study: An agonistic human IgG2 monoclonal antibody against OX40 (CD134) was given. Study-level findings and limits: The mean number of expanded clones was higher in CD8+ T cells than in CD4+. Nonresponders, in some cases, also had low normalized T-cell clonal expansion.

CDR1 and CDR2 (germline): SGHTA, FQGNSA. The ends were cut back, 3 bases at V and 6 bases at J, with 11 bases in the middle. The CDR3 extends over 14 amino acids. For this clone: Its specificity is unknown.

Method: immunoSEQ multiplex PCR; TCRdb's copy keeps in-frame clones and lacks some. This sample yields roughly 64,000 clones, of which around 80% are seen a single time; over 2% belongs to the top ten. The source material was CD4+ or CD8+ T cells sorted from blood, sampled in a trial of the OX40 agonist ivuxolimab. The rearrangement uses TRBV7-2 and TRBJ2-2, with D uncertain. The origin of this receptor is an adult with an advanced solid tumor such as melanoma, head and neck, liver or kidney cancer. The chain's CDR3 is CASSLLKVAGELFF. The CDR3 DNA follows: TGTGCCAGCAGCTTGCTTAAGGTCGCCGGGGAGCTGTTTTTT.